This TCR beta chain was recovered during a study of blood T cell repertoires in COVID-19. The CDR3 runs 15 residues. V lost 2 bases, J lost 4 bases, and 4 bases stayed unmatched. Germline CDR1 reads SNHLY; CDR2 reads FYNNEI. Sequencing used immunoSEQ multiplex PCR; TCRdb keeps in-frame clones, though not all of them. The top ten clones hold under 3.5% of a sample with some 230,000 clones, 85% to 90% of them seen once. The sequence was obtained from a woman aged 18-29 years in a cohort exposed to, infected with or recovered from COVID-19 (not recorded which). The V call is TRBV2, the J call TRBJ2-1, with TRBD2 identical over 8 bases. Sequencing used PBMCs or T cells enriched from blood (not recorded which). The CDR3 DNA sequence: TGTGCCAGCAGTGAAAGGCGGGGGGTTTACAATGAGCAGTTCTTC. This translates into CASSERRGVYNEQFF.